The rows below give T cell receptor beta chains drawn from one sample of a study of T-cell memory formation after mild COVID-19. TCRdb ran MiXCR on the 5' RACE reads and lists one entry per CDR3 protein. Among just under 550,000 distinct CDR3 sequences listed, around 20% were seen once. Source material: PBMCs or a T cell subset sorted from them (not recorded which). The receptor source for this set is an adult woman who had mild COVID-19 (a few samples of this study predate the infection). Cell type and time point are not known. Each CDR3 is given with its conserved first and last residue. The D gene is left open where the match is weak. Part of the rows lack a size; the others show once, few, many or a class for expanded clones.

j_call: TRBJ2-4; v_call: TRBV20-1; d_call: TRBD2; clone_size: few; cdr3_aa: CSAKIGSGAENIQYF; cdr3_nt: TGCAGTGCTAAAATTGGTAGCGGGGCCGAAAACATTCAGTACTTC
j_call: TRBJ2-3; v_call: TRBV6-1; d_call: NA; clone_size: NA; cdr3_aa: CASTQRVNTDTQYF; cdr3_nt: TGTGCCAGCACCCAACGGGTGAACACAGATACGCAGTATTTT
j_call: TRBJ1-6; v_call: TRBV9; d_call: NA; clone_size: few; cdr3_aa: CASAGDGDSPLHF; cdr3_nt: TGTGCCAGCGCAGGGGACGGGGATTCACCCCTCCACTTT
j_call: TRBJ1-1; v_call: TRBV12-3/TRBV12-4; d_call: TRBD1; clone_size: few; cdr3_aa: CASSHASGGTEAFF; cdr3_nt: TGTGCCAGCAGTCACGCCTCAGGGGGCACTGAAGCTTTCTTT
j_call: TRBJ1-1; v_call: TRBV7-2; d_call: NA; clone_size: NA; cdr3_aa: CASSFTGSTEAFF; cdr3_nt: TGTGCCAGCAGCTTCACCGGGAGCACTGAAGCTTTCTTT
j_call: TRBJ2-7; v_call: TRBV5-1; d_call: NA; clone_size: few; cdr3_aa: CASEGTSDEQYF; cdr3_nt: TGCGCCAGCGAGGGGACTTCCGACGAGCAGTACTTC
j_call: TRBJ2-1; v_call: TRBV4-1; d_call: NA; clone_size: NA; cdr3_aa: CASSQDHAYEQFF; cdr3_nt: TGCGCCAGCAGCCAAGATCACGCTTATGAGCAGTTCTTC
j_call: TRBJ1-2; v_call: TRBV9; d_call: NA; clone_size: few; cdr3_aa: CASSVDGPAHGYTF; cdr3_nt: TGTGCCAGCAGCGTAGATGGACCAGCCCATGGCTACACCTTC
j_call: TRBJ2-1; v_call: TRBV27; d_call: TRBD1; clone_size: few; cdr3_aa: CASSLVVQGAVGQFF; cdr3_nt: TGTGCCAGCAGTTTAGTCGTACAGGGGGCGGTTGGGCAGTTCTTC
j_call: TRBJ1-5; v_call: TRBV6-1; d_call: NA; clone_size: few; cdr3_aa: CASDRGEYESNQPQHF; cdr3_nt: TGTGCCAGCGACAGAGGGGAATATGAGAGCAATCAGCCCCAGCATTTT
j_call: TRBJ1-6; v_call: TRBV27; d_call: NA; clone_size: NA; cdr3_aa: CASSPLSSYNSPLHF; cdr3_nt: TGTGCCAGCAGTCCTTTAAGCTCCTATAATTCACCCCTCCACTTT
j_call: TRBJ2-7; v_call: TRBV5-1; d_call: TRBD2; clone_size: few; cdr3_aa: CASSLPRQGNPGLADYEQYF; cdr3_nt: TGCGCCAGCAGCTTGCCGCGACAGGGCAATCCGGGACTAGCGGATTACGAGCAGTACTTC
j_call: TRBJ2-7; v_call: TRBV28; d_call: NA; clone_size: NA; cdr3_aa: CASRLDGFSSYEQYF; cdr3_nt: TGTGCCAGCAGACTCGACGGCTTCAGCTCCTACGAGCAGTACTTC
j_call: TRBJ2-2; v_call: TRBV12-3/TRBV12-4; d_call: NA; clone_size: few; cdr3_aa: CASSSRPQRNTGELFF; cdr3_nt: TGTGCCAGCAGTTCTAGACCACAGAGGAACACCGGGGAGCTGTTTTTT
j_call: TRBJ2-1; v_call: TRBV4-2; d_call: TRBD2; clone_size: NA; cdr3_aa: CASSQGSGGLNEQFF; cdr3_nt: TGTGCCAGCAGCCAAGGTAGCGGGGGGCTAAATGAGCAGTTCTTC
j_call: TRBJ2-1; v_call: TRBV6-4; d_call: NA; clone_size: few; cdr3_aa: CASSKDGTYNEQFF; cdr3_nt: TGTGCCAGCTCGAAGGACGGAACCTACAATGAGCAGTTCTTC
j_call: TRBJ2-7; v_call: TRBV12-3/TRBV12-4; d_call: TRBD1; clone_size: few; cdr3_aa: CASSASGTGAGYEQYF; cdr3_nt: TGTGCCAGCAGTGCCAGCGGGACAGGGGCAGGATACGAGCAGTACTTC
j_call: TRBJ2-1; v_call: TRBV12-3/TRBV12-4; d_call: TRBD2; clone_size: few; cdr3_aa: CASSLVVAGYNEQFF; cdr3_nt: TGTGCCAGCAGTTTAGTGGTAGCGGGGTACAATGAGCAGTTCTTC
j_call: TRBJ2-3; v_call: TRBV5-1; d_call: NA; clone_size: NA; cdr3_aa: CASSLEKPRTDTQYF; cdr3_nt: TGCGCCAGCAGCTTGGAGAAGCCGCGCACAGATACGCAGTATTTT
j_call: TRBJ2-5; v_call: TRBV7-9; d_call: NA; clone_size: NA; cdr3_aa: CASSPTSLRGETQYF; cdr3_nt: TGTGCCAGCAGCCCGACAAGCCTAAGAGGGGAGACCCAGTACTTC
j_call: TRBJ1-1; v_call: TRBV6-1; d_call: NA; clone_size: once; cdr3_aa: CASSENSPQAFF; cdr3_nt: TGTGCCAGCAGTGAAAACTCGCCCCAAGCTTTCTTT
j_call: TRBJ2-1; v_call: TRBV9; d_call: NA; clone_size: NA; cdr3_aa: CASSVAPRRGTSSYNEQFF; cdr3_nt: TGTGCCAGCAGCGTAGCTCCTCGGAGGGGGACTTCCTCCTACAATGAGCAGTTCTTC
j_call: TRBJ2-5; v_call: TRBV20-1; d_call: TRBD1; clone_size: NA; cdr3_aa: CSAMTGPQETQYF; cdr3_nt: TGCAGTGCCATGACAGGGCCCCAAGAGACCCAGTACTTC
j_call: TRBJ2-5; v_call: TRBV20-1; d_call: TRBD2; clone_size: NA; cdr3_aa: CSAREVAGGSKETQYF; cdr3_nt: TGCAGTGCTAGAGAAGTTGCGGGGGGTTCTAAAGAGACCCAGTACTTC
j_call: TRBJ1-2; v_call: TRBV24-1; d_call: NA; clone_size: NA; cdr3_aa: CATSDHTESGYTF; cdr3_nt: TGTGCCACCAGTGATCACACCGAAAGTGGCTACACCTTC
j_call: TRBJ2-5; v_call: TRBV4-1; d_call: TRBD2; clone_size: few; cdr3_aa: CASSQAGTSGGETQYF; cdr3_nt: TGCGCCAGCAGCCAAGCCGGGACTAGCGGGGGGGAGACCCAGTACTTC
j_call: TRBJ2-5; v_call: TRBV11-3; d_call: TRBD1; clone_size: NA; cdr3_aa: CASSSGGVMGETQYF; cdr3_nt: TGTGCCAGCAGCTCAGGGGGCGTAATGGGGGAGACCCAGTACTTC
j_call: TRBJ2-5; v_call: TRBV4-1; d_call: NA; clone_size: few; cdr3_aa: CASSQRQYQETQYF; cdr3_nt: TGCGCCAGCAGCCAGCGACAGTATCAAGAGACCCAGTACTTC
j_call: TRBJ1-3; v_call: TRBV2; d_call: NA; clone_size: NA; cdr3_aa: CASTRRQLGNTIYF; cdr3_nt: TGTGCCAGCACCCGCCGGCAACTGGGAAACACCATATATTTT
j_call: TRBJ1-1; v_call: TRBV5-1; d_call: NA; clone_size: few; cdr3_aa: CASSLQDLNTEAFF; cdr3_nt: TGCGCCAGCAGCTTACAGGACCTGAACACTGAAGCTTTCTTT
j_call: TRBJ2-7; v_call: TRBV10-3; d_call: NA; clone_size: few; cdr3_aa: CAISVTGYEQYF; cdr3_nt: TGTGCCATCAGTGTGACAGGATACGAGCAGTACTTC
j_call: TRBJ2-7; v_call: TRBV29-1; d_call: TRBD1; clone_size: few; cdr3_aa: CSVNGQGAYEQYF; cdr3_nt: TGCAGCGTTAACGGACAGGGGGCCTACGAGCAGTACTTC
j_call: TRBJ2-3; v_call: TRBV2; d_call: TRBD2; clone_size: few; cdr3_aa: CASSPSASGFTDTQYF; cdr3_nt: TGTGCCAGCAGCCCCTCGGCTAGCGGATTCACAGATACGCAGTATTTT
j_call: TRBJ2-3; v_call: TRBV6-6; d_call: TRBD1; clone_size: few; cdr3_aa: CASRPPGTERRDTQYF; cdr3_nt: TGTGCCAGCAGACCCCCCGGGACAGAAAGGCGAGATACGCAGTATTTT
j_call: TRBJ2-5; v_call: TRBV20-1; d_call: TRBD2; clone_size: few; cdr3_aa: CSARRLAEEQETQYF; cdr3_nt: TGCAGTGCCAGGCGACTAGCGGAAGAGCAAGAGACCCAGTACTTC
j_call: TRBJ2-7; v_call: TRBV24-1; d_call: NA; clone_size: NA; cdr3_aa: CATSEGRGPSYEQYF; cdr3_nt: TGTGCCACCAGTGAAGGGCGGGGCCCCTCCTACGAGCAGTACTTC
j_call: TRBJ2-1; v_call: TRBV12-3/TRBV12-4; d_call: TRBD2; clone_size: few; cdr3_aa: CATRRTSGRAVGEQFF; cdr3_nt: TGTGCCACACGGAGGACTAGCGGGAGGGCCGTGGGTGAGCAGTTCTTC
j_call: TRBJ2-2; v_call: TRBV5-6; d_call: NA; clone_size: few; cdr3_aa: CASSLVAGTGELFF; cdr3_nt: TGTGCCAGCAGCTTGGTAGCCGGGACCGGGGAGCTGTTTTTT
j_call: TRBJ2-3; v_call: TRBV5-4; d_call: TRBD2; clone_size: few; cdr3_aa: CASSSYLVAGVMADTQYF; cdr3_nt: TGTGCCAGCAGCTCTTATCTGGTGGCGGGAGTGATGGCAGATACGCAGTATTTT
j_call: TRBJ2-2; v_call: TRBV9; d_call: NA; clone_size: few; cdr3_aa: CASSVGGPGELFF; cdr3_nt: TGTGCCAGCAGCGTAGGGGGTCCCGGGGAGCTGTTTTTT
j_call: TRBJ2-2; v_call: TRBV25-1; d_call: TRBD1; clone_size: NA; cdr3_aa: CASTTTGSIMNTGELFF; cdr3_nt: TGTGCCAGCACCACGACAGGGTCGATAATGAACACCGGGGAGCTGTTTTTT
j_call: TRBJ2-5; v_call: TRBV7-2; d_call: TRBD1; clone_size: NA; cdr3_aa: CASSWDRTETQYF; cdr3_nt: TGTGCCAGCAGCTGGGACAGGACGGAGACCCAGTACTTC
j_call: TRBJ2-7; v_call: TRBV5-4; d_call: TRBD1; clone_size: NA; cdr3_aa: CASSLGWDSSYEQYF; cdr3_nt: TGTGCCAGCAGCTTGGGCTGGGACAGTTCCTACGAGCAGTACTTC
j_call: TRBJ2-3; v_call: TRBV5-1; d_call: NA; clone_size: NA; cdr3_aa: CASSWRGLRGTDTQYF; cdr3_nt: TGCGCCAGCAGCTGGCGAGGTCTCAGGGGCACAGATACGCAGTATTTT
j_call: TRBJ1-5; v_call: TRBV5-1; d_call: NA; clone_size: NA; cdr3_aa: CASSPYYGNQPQHF; cdr3_nt: TGCGCCAGCAGTCCTTATTACGGCAATCAGCCCCAGCATTTT
j_call: TRBJ1-1; v_call: TRBV29-1; d_call: NA; clone_size: NA; cdr3_aa: CSVDGDREGFF; cdr3_nt: TGCAGCGTTGATGGGGACCGCGAAGGTTTCTTT
j_call: TRBJ2-2; v_call: TRBV7-2; d_call: TRBD2; clone_size: NA; cdr3_aa: CASPSERDHTGELFF; cdr3_nt: TGTGCCAGCCCCTCAGAGCGGGATCACACCGGGGAGCTGTTTTTT
j_call: TRBJ2-2; v_call: TRBV24-1; d_call: NA; clone_size: few; cdr3_aa: CASGGSGELFF; cdr3_nt: TGTGCCAGCGGAGGGTCCGGGGAGCTGTTTTTT
j_call: TRBJ1-2; v_call: TRBV6-5; d_call: TRBD1; clone_size: once; cdr3_aa: CASSYSGQRIYGYGYTF; cdr3_nt: TGTGCCAGCAGTTACTCGGGACAGAGGATATATGGCTATGGCTACACCTTC
j_call: TRBJ2-3; v_call: TRBV7-9; d_call: TRBD1; clone_size: NA; cdr3_aa: CASFQGGQGPDTQYF; cdr3_nt: TGTGCCAGCTTCCAGGGGGGACAGGGCCCAGATACGCAGTATTTT
j_call: TRBJ1-1; v_call: TRBV27; d_call: NA; clone_size: few; cdr3_aa: CASSFFHGTSIVAFF; cdr3_nt: TGTGCCAGCAGTTTCTTTCATGGGACCTCGATCGTGGCTTTCTTT
j_call: TRBJ2-7; v_call: TRBV2; d_call: NA; clone_size: NA; cdr3_aa: CASSEALSSASEQYF; cdr3_nt: TGTGCCAGCAGTGAAGCGCTGTCTAGCGCTAGCGAGCAGTACTTC
j_call: TRBJ1-2; v_call: TRBV9; d_call: NA; clone_size: NA; cdr3_aa: CASSVSFRDHYGYTF; cdr3_nt: TGTGCCAGCAGCGTATCTTTTAGGGACCACTATGGCTACACCTTC
j_call: TRBJ2-7; v_call: TRBV3-1; d_call: TRBD2; clone_size: many; cdr3_aa: CASTPASGVFEQYF; cdr3_nt: TGTGCCAGCACCCCCGCTAGCGGGGTTTTCGAGCAGTACTTC
j_call: TRBJ2-2; v_call: TRBV30; d_call: TRBD1; clone_size: few; cdr3_aa: CAWRGGDRDTGELFF; cdr3_nt: TGTGCCTGGAGAGGGGGGGACAGGGACACCGGGGAGCTGTTTTTT
j_call: TRBJ2-5; v_call: TRBV5-1; d_call: NA; clone_size: many; cdr3_aa: CASSRRGIQETQYF; cdr3_nt: TGCGCCAGCAGCCGAAGAGGGATTCAAGAGACCCAGTACTTC
j_call: TRBJ1-4; v_call: TRBV4-3; d_call: NA; clone_size: NA; cdr3_aa: CASSQETGYNEKLFF; cdr3_nt: TGCGCCAGCAGCCAAGAAACAGGTTATAATGAAAAACTGTTTTTT
j_call: TRBJ2-2; v_call: TRBV10-2; d_call: TRBD2; clone_size: few; cdr3_aa: CASRGLAGRGPGELFF; cdr3_nt: TGCGCCAGCAGAGGACTAGCGGGGAGGGGACCCGGGGAGCTGTTTTTT
j_call: TRBJ2-5; v_call: TRBV24-1; d_call: TRBD1; clone_size: many; cdr3_aa: CATSDPGTGGGETQYF; cdr3_nt: TGTGCCACCAGTGACCCCGGGACAGGGGGCGGAGAGACCCAGTACTTC